These 19 T cell receptor beta chains came from one sample sequenced in a study of shared clonotypes between healthy human individuals (dated by TCRdb to about 2020). The library relied on the immunoSEQ multiplex PCR assay. The source is immuneACCESS, and TCRdb retained only in-frame sequences with V and J called. Part of the clones is not carried over; for the studies checked, unresolved V genes explain less than half of this, and the remainder is unexplained. A total of 450,000 to 500,000 clones appear in this sample, 81% of them only once. Of the sample, roughly 13% falls within the top ten clones. Input material: PBMCs. The receptors here all came from a woman aged 40 to 50 in good health. Some clones in this sample may be carry-over from other donors' samples.

On this clone itself: This is likely an artifact of a read error, given a far larger clone one base away. The sample carries other DNA sequences with the same CDR3. The chain recombines TRBV7-9 with TRBJ2-6; the D is unclear. The CDR3 spans 14 residues. Germline V gene lookup returns CDR1 SEHNR and CDR2 FQNEAQ (reference sequence). In nucleotides, the CDR3 is TGCGCCAGCAGCGCTGACTCTGGGGCCAACGTCCTGACTTTC. Translation: CASSADSGANVLTF.

The rearrangement links TRBV29-1 to TRBJ1-3; D not resolved. The V gene's germline CDR1 is SQVTM and CDR2 ANQGSEA. The CDR3 extends over 12 amino acids. V was trimmed by 5 bases and J by 3 bases, leaving 8 bases between them. The CDR3 here is CSVHENGNTIYF. The CDR3, as DNA: TGCAGCGTTCATGAAAATGGAAACACCATATATTTT.

The genes are TRBV2 and TRBJ1-1; the D gene is possibly TRBD1 (6 bases). Germline CDR1 and CDR2: SNHLY and FYNNEI. The length of the CDR3 is 13 residues. Trimming pared 7 bases from V and 8 bases from J, leaving 17 bases between. In DNA form, the CDR3 reads TGTGCCAGCACCCGAACCTTGGGGGGCGAAGCTTTCTTT. Protein product: CASTRTLGGEAFF.

This chain connects TRBV30 to TRBJ2-3, with TRBD2 identical over 9 bases. V was clipped by 8 bases and J by 4 bases; unmatched bases: 19. This CDR3 spans 17 amino acids. Per germline, CDR1 GTSNPN and CDR2 SVGIG (reference sequence). The CDR3 DNA sequence: TGTGCCCTCATGGGGGACGATAGCGGGAGCTCCTCAGATACGCAGTATTTT. Encoded protein: CALMGDDSGSSSDTQYF.

The chain has TRBV27 and TRBJ2-1; TRBD2 agrees at 8 bases. The CDR3 spans 15 residues. V trimming: 2 bases; J trimming: 9 bases; junction bases outside the gene matches: 9. Germline CDR1 is MNHEY and CDR2 is SMNVEV (reference sequence). CDR3 region: CASSLHGRAEVEQFF. CDR3 DNA: TGTGCCAGCAGTTTACACGGGAGGGCCGAGGTTGAGCAGTTCTTC.

The chain couples TRBV5-1 to TRBJ2-5; D gene ambiguous. The germline CDR1 and CDR2 sequences are SGHRS and YFSETQ. V was cut by 0 bases and J by 4 bases, with 7 bases left in between. This CDR3 is built from 13 residues. In nucleotides, the CDR3 is TGCGCCAGCAGCTTGGGCAGCCGAGAGACCCAGTACTTC. Translated, it gives CASSLGSRETQYF.

This clone was seen once. This chain links TRBV19 with TRBJ2-1; 13 nucleotides agree with TRBD2. The V segment lost 0 bases and the J segment 12 bases; nucleotides outside the gene matches: 8. There are 16 residues in the CDR3. CDR1 is LNHDA, CDR2 SQIVND, per germline (reference sequence). The DNA for the CDR3 is TGTGCCAGTAGTATAGAGGCTACTAGCGGGAGGGAGGTGCAGTTCTTC. Translated: CASSIEATSGREVQFF.

This chain links TRBV5-4 with TRBJ1-2, with D hard to call. The CDR3 has 14 residues. Between the trimmed V and J ends, which lost 0 bases and 9 bases, there was a span of 15 bases. Germline V CDR1 and CDR2: SGHNT, YYREEE (reference sequence). The DNA of the CDR3 is TGTGCCAGCAGCTTGGTGGGCCCCACTATGCGCTACACCTTC. Protein product: CASSLVGPTMRYTF.

The genes are TRBV30 and TRBJ2-5; no definite D call. V was pared by 0 bases and J by 0 bases, with 5 bases between. Germline values: CDR1 GTSNPN, CDR2 SVGIG (reference sequence). This CDR3 spans 13 amino acids. The CDR3, as DNA: TGTGCCTGGAGTGTTAACTACCAAGAGACCCAGTACTTC. Translating gives CAWSVNYQETQYF.

V is TRBV18 and J is TRBJ2-7; D possibly corresponds to TRBD1 (5 bases). This CDR3 is 15 amino acids long. Per germline, CDR1 KGHSH and CDR2 LQKENI. V dropped 2 bases and J dropped 6 bases, with 17 bases sitting between them. CDR3 in DNA: TGTGCCAGCTCACCAGGGGCAGGGTCATGGGGCGAGCAGTACTTC. It codes for CASSPGAGSWGEQYF.

As regards this clone: One base separates it from a far larger clone, so it is likely a read error. It is likely a read error, because the conserved phenylalanine at the end of the CDR3 is missing. The chain recombines TRBV25-1 with TRBJ2-7; TRBD1 aligns across 8 bases. Germline V CDR1 and CDR2: MGHDK, SYGVNS. This CDR3 has 14 residues. J lost 1 base, V lost 8 bases, and 7 bases had no gene match. CDR3 bases: TGTGCCAGCGGCGGACAGGGTCGATCCTACGAGCAGTACCTC. It yields the protein CASGGQGRSYEQYL.

This chain joins TRBV28 and TRBJ2-7; D gene uncertain. This CDR3 is 12 amino acids long. V lost 8 bases and J 4 bases, leaving 12 bases between the germline ends. Germline lookup yields CDR1 MDHEN and CDR2 SYDVKM. CDR3 in amino acids: CASSDPNYEQYF. CDR3 sequence (DNA): TGTGCCAGCTCAGATCCGAATTACGAGCAGTACTTC.

This clone was seen only once. J is TRBJ1-4 and V is TRBV7-2; D might be TRBD1 (5 bases). V dropped 4 bases and J dropped 0 bases, with 9 bases sitting between them. The CDR3 consists of 15 residues. Germline CDR1 reads SGHTA; CDR2 reads FQGNSA. CDR3 nucleotides: TGTGCCAGCAGCTCCCGACAGCCAACTAATGAAAAACTGTTTTTT. The encoded protein is CASSSRQPTNEKLFF.

The V and J genes are TRBV28 and TRBJ2-5; a weak D match, TRBD1 (6 bases). The CDR3 length is 15 residues. CDR1 MDHEN and CDR2 SYDVKM come from the germline V gene. With 2 bases removed from V and 5 bases from J, the gap between germline ends came to 15 bases. This CDR3 reads CASSLPPPGDETQYF. The DNA of the CDR3 is TGTGCCAGCAGTTTACCCCCCCCAGGGGACGAGACCCAGTACTTC. Variable domain in full (rest from reference TRBV28 and TRBJ2-5): DVKVTQSSRYLVKRTGEKVFLECVQDMDHENMFWYRQDPGLGLRLIYFSYDVKMKEKGDIPEGYSVSREKKERFSLILESASTNQTSMYLCASSLPPPGDETQYFGPGTRLLVL.

This clone was found a few times. V gene TRBV2 combines with J gene TRBJ2-1; 14 bases fit TRBD2. This CDR3 spans 16 amino acids. The ends lost 6 bases at V and 7 bases at J; junction bases unmatched: 8. Germline V gives CDR1 SNHLY, CDR2 FYNNEI. The CDR3 nucleotides read TGTGCCAGCAGAGCTACGGGACTAGCGGGGGTTAATGAGCAGTTCTTC. Translation: CASRATGLAGVNEQFF. The full variable domain, completed using reference TRBV2 and TRBJ2-1, is EPEVTQTPSHQVTQMGQEVILRCVPISNHLYFYWYRQILGQKVEFLVSFYNNEISEKSEIFDDQFSVERPDGSNFTLKIRSTKLEDSAMYFCASRATGLAGVNEQFFGPGTRLTVL.

The rearrangement links TRBV5-1 to TRBJ2-2; D unresolved. Trimming took off 4 bases at V and 0 bases at J, with 10 bases between the two ends. Germline assignment: CDR1 SGHRS and CDR2 YFSETQ. This CDR3 spans 15 amino acids. The CDR3 protein is CASSTGFSNTGELFF. CDR3 in DNA: TGCGCCAGCAGCACCGGATTCTCGAACACCGGGGAGCTGTTTTTT.

The chain uses TRBV10-3 and TRBJ1-2; tentatively, D is TRBD1 (6 bases). This CDR3 is built from 16 residues. The germline V and J ends were trimmed by 0 bases and 0 bases, with 11 bases remaining between them. The germline gives CDR1 ENHRY, CDR2 SYGVKD. The CDR3 DNA is TGTGCCATCAGTGAGTCTGGGGGCAGGACTAACTATGGCTACACCTTC. This sequence encodes CAISESGGRTNYGYTF.

The chain is built from TRBV28 and TRBJ2-1; 8 positions match TRBD2. Germline loops: CDR1 MDHEN, CDR2 SYDVKM. The CDR3 contains 16 residues. Trimming cost V 5 bases and J 3 bases; bases outside gene matches: 9. CDR3 loop: CASSPRASGRYNEQFF. CDR3 DNA: TGTGCCAGCAGTCCCCGGGCTAGCGGGCGCTACAATGAGCAGTTCTTC.

Concerning this clone: With only one base between it and a far larger clone, this is likely a read error. The chain carries TRBV27 and TRBJ2-5, with 7 bases matching TRBD1. The CDR3 spans 15 residues. The germline CDR1 and CDR2 sequences are MNHEY and SMNVEV (reference sequence). The ends lost 6 bases at V and 4 bases at J; junction bases unmatched: 11. This CDR3 reads CASSPTEGARETQYF. As DNA, the CDR3 is TGTGCCAGCAGCCCCACAGAGGGGGCCCGAGAGACCCAGTACTTC.